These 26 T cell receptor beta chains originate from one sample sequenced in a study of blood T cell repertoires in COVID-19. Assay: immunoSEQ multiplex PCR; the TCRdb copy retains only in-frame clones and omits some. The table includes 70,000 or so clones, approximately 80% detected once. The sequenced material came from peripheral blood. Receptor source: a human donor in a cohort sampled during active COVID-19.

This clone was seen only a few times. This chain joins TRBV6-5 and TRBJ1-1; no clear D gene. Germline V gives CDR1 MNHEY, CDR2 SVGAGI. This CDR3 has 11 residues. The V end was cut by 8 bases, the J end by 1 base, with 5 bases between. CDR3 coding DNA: TGTGCCAGCTACAGGAACACTGAAGCTTTCTTT. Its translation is CASYRNTEAFF.

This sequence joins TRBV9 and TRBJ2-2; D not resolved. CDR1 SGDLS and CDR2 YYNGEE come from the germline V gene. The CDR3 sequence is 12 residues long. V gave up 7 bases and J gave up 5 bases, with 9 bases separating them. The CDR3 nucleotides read TGTGCCAGCTGGAGTGGGACCGGGGAGCTGTTTTTT. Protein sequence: CASWSGTGELFF.

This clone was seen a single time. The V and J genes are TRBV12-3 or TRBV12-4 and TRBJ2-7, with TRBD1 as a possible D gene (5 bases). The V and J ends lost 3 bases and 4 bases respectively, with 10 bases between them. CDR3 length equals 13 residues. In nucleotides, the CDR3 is TGTGCCAGCAGTTTGGACATCTATTACGAGCAGTACTTC. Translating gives CASSLDIYYEQYF.

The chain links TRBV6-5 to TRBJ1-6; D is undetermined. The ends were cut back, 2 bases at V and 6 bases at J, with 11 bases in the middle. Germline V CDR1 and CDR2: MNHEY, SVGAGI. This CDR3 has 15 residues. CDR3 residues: CASSYPRHINSPLHF. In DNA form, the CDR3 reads TGTGCCAGCAGTTACCCCCGACACATTAATTCACCCCTCCACTTT.

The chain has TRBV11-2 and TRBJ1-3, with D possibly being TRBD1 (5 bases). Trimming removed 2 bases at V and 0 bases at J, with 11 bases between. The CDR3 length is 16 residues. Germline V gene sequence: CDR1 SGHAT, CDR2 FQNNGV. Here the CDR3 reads CASSLNGQNSGNTIYF. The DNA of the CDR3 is TGTGCCAGCAGCTTAAATGGACAAAACTCTGGAAACACCATATATTTT.

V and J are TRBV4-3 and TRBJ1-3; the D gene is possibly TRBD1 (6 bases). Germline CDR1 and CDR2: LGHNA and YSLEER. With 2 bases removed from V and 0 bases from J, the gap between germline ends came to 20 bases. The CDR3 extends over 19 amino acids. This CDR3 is CASSQNEGGVRGSGNTIYF. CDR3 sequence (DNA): TGCGCCAGCAGCCAAAACGAAGGGGGGGTGCGAGGCTCTGGAAACACCATATATTTT.

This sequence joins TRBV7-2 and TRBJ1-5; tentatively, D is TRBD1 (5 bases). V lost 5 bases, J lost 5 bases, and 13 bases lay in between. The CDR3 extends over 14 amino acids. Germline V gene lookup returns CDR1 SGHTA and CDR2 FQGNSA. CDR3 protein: CASSQSGLHQPQHF. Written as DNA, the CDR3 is TGTGCCAGCAGCCAGTCGGGACTCCATCAGCCCCAGCATTTT. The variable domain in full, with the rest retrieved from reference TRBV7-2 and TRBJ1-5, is GAGVSQSPSNKVTEKGKDVELRCDPISGHTALYWYRQSLGQGLEFLIYFQGNSAPDKSGLPSDRFSAERTGGSVSTLTIQRTQQEDSAVYLCASSQSGLHQPQHFGDGTRLSIL.

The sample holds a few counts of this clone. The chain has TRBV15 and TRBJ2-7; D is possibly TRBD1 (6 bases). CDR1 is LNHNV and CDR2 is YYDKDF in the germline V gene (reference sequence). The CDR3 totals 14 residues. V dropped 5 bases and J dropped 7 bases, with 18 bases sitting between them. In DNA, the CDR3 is TGTGCCACCAGCCGGCAGGGGCGCTTCCGGGAGCAGTACTTC. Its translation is CATSRQGRFREQYF.

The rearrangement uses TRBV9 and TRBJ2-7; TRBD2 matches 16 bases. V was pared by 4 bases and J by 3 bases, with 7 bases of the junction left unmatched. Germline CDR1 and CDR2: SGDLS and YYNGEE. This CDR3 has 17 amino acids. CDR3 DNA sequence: TGTGCCAGCAGCTCCGGGACTAGCGGGAGGGGGAACTACGAGCAGTACTTC. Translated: CASSSGTSGRGNYEQYF.

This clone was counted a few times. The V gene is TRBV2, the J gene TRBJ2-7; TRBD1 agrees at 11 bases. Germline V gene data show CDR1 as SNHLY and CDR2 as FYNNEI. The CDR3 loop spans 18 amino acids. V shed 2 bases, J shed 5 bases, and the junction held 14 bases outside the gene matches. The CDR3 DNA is TGTGCCAGCAGTGAATTTGTTCCCGGGACAGGGGGTTCGGACGAGCAGTACTTC. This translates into CASSEFVPGTGGSDEQYF.

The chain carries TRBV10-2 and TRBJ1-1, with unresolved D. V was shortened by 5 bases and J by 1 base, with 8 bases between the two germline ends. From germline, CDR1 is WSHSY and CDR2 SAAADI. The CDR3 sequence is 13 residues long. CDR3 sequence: CASSFNGNTEAFF. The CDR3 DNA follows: TGCGCCAGCAGTTTCAACGGGAACACTGAAGCTTTCTTT.

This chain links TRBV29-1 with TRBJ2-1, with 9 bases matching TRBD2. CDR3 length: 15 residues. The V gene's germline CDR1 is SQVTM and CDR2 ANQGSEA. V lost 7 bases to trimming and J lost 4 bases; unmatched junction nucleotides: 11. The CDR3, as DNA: TGCAGCGCCGTCCCGAGCGGGAGGTCTTACAATGAGCAGTTCTTC. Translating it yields CSAVPSGRSYNEQFF.

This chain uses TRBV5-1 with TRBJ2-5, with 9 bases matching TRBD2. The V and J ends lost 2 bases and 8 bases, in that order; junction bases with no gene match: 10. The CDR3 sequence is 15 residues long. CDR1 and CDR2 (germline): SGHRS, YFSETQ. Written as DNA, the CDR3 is TGCGCCAGCAGCTTTGGTTCGTCTAGCGGGGAAACCCAGTACTTC. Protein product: CASSFGSSSGETQYF.

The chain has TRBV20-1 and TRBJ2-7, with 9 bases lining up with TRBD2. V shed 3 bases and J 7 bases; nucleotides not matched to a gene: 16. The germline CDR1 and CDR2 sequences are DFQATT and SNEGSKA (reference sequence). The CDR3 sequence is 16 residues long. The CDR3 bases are TGCAGTGCTAGTCGAGGCCTAGCGGGGTATCGTGAAGAGCAGTACTTC. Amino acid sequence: CSASRGLAGYREEQYF.

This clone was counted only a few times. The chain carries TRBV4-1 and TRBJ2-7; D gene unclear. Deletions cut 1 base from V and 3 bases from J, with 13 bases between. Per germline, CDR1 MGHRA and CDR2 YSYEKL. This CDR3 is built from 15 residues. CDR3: CASSQVGIGVYEQYF. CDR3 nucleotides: TGCGCCAGCAGCCAAGTGGGTATAGGAGTCTACGAGCAGTACTTC.

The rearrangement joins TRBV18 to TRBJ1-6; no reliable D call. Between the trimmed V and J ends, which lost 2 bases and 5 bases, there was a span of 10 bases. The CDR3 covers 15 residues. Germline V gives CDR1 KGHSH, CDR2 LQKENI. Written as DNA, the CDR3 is TGTGCCAGCTCACCAGAACTAGACAATAATTCACCCCTCCACTTT. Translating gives CASSPELDNNSPLHF. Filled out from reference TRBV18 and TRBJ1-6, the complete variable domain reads NAGVMQNPRHLVRRRGQEARLRCSPMKGHSHVYWYRQLPEEGLKFMVYLQKENIIDESGMPKERFSAEFPKEGPSILRIQQVVRGDSAAYFCASSPELDNNSPLHFGNGTRLTVT.

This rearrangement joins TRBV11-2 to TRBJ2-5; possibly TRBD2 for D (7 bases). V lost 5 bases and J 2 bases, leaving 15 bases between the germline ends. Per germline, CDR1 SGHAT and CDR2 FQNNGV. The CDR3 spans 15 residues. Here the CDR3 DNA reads TGTGCCAGCAGCCTTGGGGGGGCTAAGCAAGAGACCCAGTACTTC. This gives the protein CASSLGGAKQETQYF. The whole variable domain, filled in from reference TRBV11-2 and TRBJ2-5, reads EAGVAQSPRYKIIEKRQSVAFWCNPISGHATLYWYQQILGQGPKLLIQFQNNGVVDDSQLPKDRFSAERLKGVDSTLKIQPAKLEDSAVYLCASSLGGAKQETQYFGPGTRLLVL.

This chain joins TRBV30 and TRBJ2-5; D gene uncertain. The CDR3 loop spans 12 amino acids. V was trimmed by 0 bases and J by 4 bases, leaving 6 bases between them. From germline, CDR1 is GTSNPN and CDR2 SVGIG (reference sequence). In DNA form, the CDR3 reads TGTGCCTGGAGTGTTGTGCGAGAGACCCAGTACTTC. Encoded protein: CAWSVVRETQYF.

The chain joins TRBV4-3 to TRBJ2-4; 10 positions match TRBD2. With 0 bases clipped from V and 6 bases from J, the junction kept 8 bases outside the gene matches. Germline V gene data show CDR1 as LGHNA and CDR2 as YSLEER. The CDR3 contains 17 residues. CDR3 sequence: CASSQDKSGRAGNIQYF. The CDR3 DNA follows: TGCGCCAGCAGCCAAGATAAAAGCGGGAGGGCTGGAAACATTCAGTACTTC.

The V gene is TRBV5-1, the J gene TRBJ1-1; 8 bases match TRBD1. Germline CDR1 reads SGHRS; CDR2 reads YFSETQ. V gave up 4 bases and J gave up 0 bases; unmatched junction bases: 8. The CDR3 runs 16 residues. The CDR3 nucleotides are TGCGCCAGCAGCACCATCGACAGGGGAATGAACACTGAAGCTTTCTTT. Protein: CASSTIDRGMNTEAFF.

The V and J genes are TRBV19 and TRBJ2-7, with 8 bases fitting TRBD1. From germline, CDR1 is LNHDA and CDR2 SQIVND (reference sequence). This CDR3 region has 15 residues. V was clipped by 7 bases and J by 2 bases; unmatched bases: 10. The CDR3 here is CASKIRQGRTYEQYF. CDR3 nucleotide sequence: TGTGCCAGTAAGATCAGACAGGGGCGTACCTACGAGCAGTACTTC.

This CDR3 reads CASSNRRANTGELFF. The CDR3 nucleotides read TGTGCCAGTAGTAACCGGAGGGCGAACACCGGGGAGCTGTTTTTT. The chain uses TRBV19 and TRBJ2-2; perhaps TRBD2 as D (6 bases). The germline V gene encodes CDR1 LNHDA and CDR2 SQIVND (reference sequence). This CDR3 is built from 15 residues. Between the trimmed V and J ends, which lost 4 bases and 0 bases, there was a span of 9 bases.

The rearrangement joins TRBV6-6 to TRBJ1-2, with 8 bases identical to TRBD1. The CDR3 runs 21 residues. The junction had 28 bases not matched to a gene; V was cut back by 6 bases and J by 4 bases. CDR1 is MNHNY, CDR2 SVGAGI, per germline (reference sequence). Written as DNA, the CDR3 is TGTGCCAGCAGCGCCCTACCGGGACAGGCTTCCAGTGTGCCCGTTTCCTATGGCTACACCTTC. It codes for CASSALPGQASSVPVSYGYTF.

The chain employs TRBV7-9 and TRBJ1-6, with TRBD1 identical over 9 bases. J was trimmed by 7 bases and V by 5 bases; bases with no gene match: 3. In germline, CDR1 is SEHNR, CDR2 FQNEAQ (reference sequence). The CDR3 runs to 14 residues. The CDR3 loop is CASSAGQGNSPLHF. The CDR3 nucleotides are TGTGCCAGCAGCGCGGGACAGGGAAATTCACCCCTCCACTTT.

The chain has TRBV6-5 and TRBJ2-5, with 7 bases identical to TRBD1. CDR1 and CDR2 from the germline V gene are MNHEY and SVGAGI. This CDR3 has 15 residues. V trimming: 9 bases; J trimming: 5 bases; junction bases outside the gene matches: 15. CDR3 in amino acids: CASSTGVVRRETQYF. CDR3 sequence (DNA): TGTGCCAGTTCCACAGGGGTAGTCCGTAGGGAGACCCAGTACTTC.

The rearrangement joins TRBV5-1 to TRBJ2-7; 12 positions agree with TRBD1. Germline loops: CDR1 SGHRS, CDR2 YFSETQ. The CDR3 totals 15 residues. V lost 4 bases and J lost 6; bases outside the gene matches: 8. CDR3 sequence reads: CASSNTGTGGREQYF. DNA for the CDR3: TGCGCCAGCAGCAACACCGGGACAGGGGGCCGCGAGCAGTACTTC.